This is a list of T cell receptor beta chains from one sample in a study of T cell responses to AZD1222 COVID-19 vaccine. The assay was immunoSEQ multiplex PCR, and TCRdb's table has in-frame clones only and misses some. The sample has about 140,000 clones; roughly nine tenths are singletons. This specimen was peripheral blood, taken 28 days after the second AZD1222 dose. All receptors come from an adult who received the AZD1222 COVID-19 vaccine. Each CDR3 is given with its conserved first and last residue. A D gene is named only where the DNA matches it firmly. Clone size appears in some rows only: once, few, many, or a class for an expanded clone.

d_call: TRBD1; j_call: TRBJ2-7; v_call: TRBV10-2; clone_size: -; cdr3_aa: CATATGQSYEQYF; cdr3_nt: TGCGCCACCGCGACGGGACAGTCCTACGAGCAGTACTTC
d_call: -; j_call: TRBJ2-5; v_call: TRBV4-2; clone_size: -; cdr3_aa: CASSQGSSWGRETQYF; cdr3_nt: TGTGCCAGCAGCCAGGGGTCAAGCTGGGGGCGAGAGACCCAGTACTTC
d_call: -; j_call: TRBJ2-3; v_call: TRBV5-6; clone_size: -; cdr3_aa: CASSFNDAVDTQYF; cdr3_nt: TGTGCCAGCAGCTTTAACGATGCCGTAGATACGCAGTATTTT
d_call: -; j_call: TRBJ2-3; v_call: TRBV7-2; clone_size: few; cdr3_aa: CASSLSDTQYF; cdr3_nt: TGTGCCAGCAGCTTATCTGATACGCAGTATTTT
d_call: -; j_call: TRBJ1-2; v_call: TRBV7-9; clone_size: -; cdr3_aa: CASSLESGHLNYGYTF; cdr3_nt: TGTGCCAGCAGCTTAGAGTCCGGACATCTTAACTATGGCTACACCTTC
d_call: TRBD1; j_call: TRBJ1-5; v_call: TRBV3-1/TRBV3-2; clone_size: -; cdr3_aa: CASSRGTESKHF; cdr3_nt: TGTGCCAGCAGCCGCGGGACAGAGAGTAAGCATTTT
d_call: TRBD1; j_call: TRBJ1-1; v_call: TRBV11-2; clone_size: -; cdr3_aa: CASSSQGAEAFF; cdr3_nt: TGTGCCAGCAGCTCTCAGGGGGCTGAAGCTTTCTTT
d_call: -; j_call: TRBJ1-5; v_call: TRBV3-1/TRBV3-2; clone_size: -; cdr3_aa: CASSHGPGRKSNQPQHF; cdr3_nt: TGTGCCAGCAGCCATGGCCCGGGACGGAAAAGCAATCAGCCCCAGCATTTT
d_call: TRBD1; j_call: TRBJ2-6; v_call: TRBV5-1; clone_size: -; cdr3_aa: CASSKPGTGGSGANVLTF; cdr3_nt: TGCGCCAGCAGCAAGCCCGGGACAGGGGGCTCTGGGGCCAACGTCCTGACTTTC
d_call: TRBD2; j_call: TRBJ2-3; v_call: TRBV5-6; clone_size: -; cdr3_aa: CASSLVSSGRVSTDTQYF; cdr3_nt: TGTGCCAGCAGCTTGGTGTCTAGCGGGAGGGTAAGCACAGATACGCAGTATTTT
d_call: -; j_call: TRBJ1-6; v_call: TRBV5-4; clone_size: -; cdr3_aa: CASSLSAAANNSPLHF; cdr3_nt: TGTGCCAGCAGCCTCTCCGCGGCCGCCAATAATTCACCCCTCCACTTT
d_call: TRBD2; j_call: TRBJ2-7; v_call: TRBV5-4; clone_size: -; cdr3_aa: CASSSSLAEPVGEQYF; cdr3_nt: TGTGCCAGCAGCTCATCACTAGCGGAGCCGGTAGGCGAGCAGTACTTC
d_call: TRBD2; j_call: TRBJ2-1; v_call: TRBV7-6; clone_size: -; cdr3_aa: CASTILAGGPGEQFF; cdr3_nt: TGTGCCAGCACCATATTAGCGGGGGGGCCGGGTGAGCAGTTCTTC
d_call: TRBD1; j_call: TRBJ2-7; v_call: TRBV3-1/TRBV3-2; clone_size: -; cdr3_aa: CASSQYRGPYEQYF; cdr3_nt: TGTGCCAGCAGCCAATACAGGGGACCCTACGAGCAGTACTTC
d_call: TRBD2; j_call: TRBJ2-3; v_call: TRBV5-1; clone_size: -; cdr3_aa: CASSLGTSGTDTQYF; cdr3_nt: TGCGCCAGCAGCTTAGGGACTAGCGGGACAGATACGCAGTATTTT
d_call: TRBD2; j_call: TRBJ2-7; v_call: TRBV14; clone_size: few; cdr3_aa: CASSQPTSGQDSYEQYF; cdr3_nt: TGTGCCAGCAGCCAACCGACTAGCGGGCAAGACTCCTACGAGCAGTACTTC
d_call: -; j_call: TRBJ1-2; v_call: TRBV6-2/TRBV6-3; clone_size: -; cdr3_aa: CASSRGTGRYGYTF; cdr3_nt: TGTGCCAGCAGCCGAGGTACAGGGCGGTATGGCTACACCTTC
d_call: -; j_call: TRBJ2-7; v_call: TRBV6-5; clone_size: -; cdr3_aa: CASTTGFAYEQYF; cdr3_nt: TGTGCCAGCACTACAGGGTTTGCCTACGAGCAGTACTTC
d_call: -; j_call: TRBJ1-5; v_call: TRBV7-8; clone_size: -; cdr3_aa: CASSLARPSNQPQHF; cdr3_nt: TGTGCCAGCAGCTTAGCGCGGCCTAGCAATCAGCCCCAGCATTTT
d_call: TRBD2; j_call: TRBJ2-3; v_call: TRBV7-2; clone_size: -; cdr3_aa: CASSTTSGSDTQYF; cdr3_nt: TGTGCCAGCAGCACGACTAGCGGTTCAGATACGCAGTATTTT
d_call: -; j_call: TRBJ1-4; v_call: TRBV5-4; clone_size: -; cdr3_aa: CASSLDGGRNEKLFF; cdr3_nt: TGTGCCAGCAGCTTGGATGGGGGGCGCAATGAAAAACTGTTTTTT
d_call: TRBD1; j_call: TRBJ1-2; v_call: TRBV4-2; clone_size: -; cdr3_aa: CASSQAGTGQDYGYTF; cdr3_nt: TGTGCCAGCAGCCAAGCCGGGACAGGCCAGGACTATGGCTACACCTTC
d_call: -; j_call: TRBJ1-6; v_call: TRBV18; clone_size: -; cdr3_aa: CASSRLSSGTETSPLHF; cdr3_nt: TGTGCCAGCTCACGTCTATCCTCCGGGACGGAAACCTCACCCCTCCACTTT
d_call: TRBD1; j_call: TRBJ1-4; v_call: TRBV27; clone_size: -; cdr3_aa: CASSPSGTGREKLFF; cdr3_nt: TGTGCCAGCAGTCCATCCGGGACAGGGAGGGAAAAACTGTTTTTT
d_call: -; j_call: TRBJ2-7; v_call: TRBV12-3/TRBV12-4; clone_size: -; cdr3_aa: CASSLFGAEQYF; cdr3_nt: TGTGCCAGCAGTTTATTCGGGGCCGAGCAGTACTTC
d_call: TRBD1; j_call: TRBJ1-3; v_call: TRBV19; clone_size: -; cdr3_aa: CASTKTGAGNTIYF; cdr3_nt: TGTGCCAGTACCAAGACAGGGGCTGGAAACACCATATATTTT
d_call: TRBD1; j_call: TRBJ1-4; v_call: TRBV5-4; clone_size: -; cdr3_aa: CASSLVAGTGNEKLFF; cdr3_nt: TGTGCCAGCAGCTTGGTTGCCGGGACAGGGAATGAAAAACTGTTTTTT
d_call: -; j_call: TRBJ1-1; v_call: TRBV7-9; clone_size: -; cdr3_aa: CASSSRGTPTEAFF; cdr3_nt: TGTGCCAGCAGCTCACGAGGGACCCCAACTGAAGCTTTCTTT
d_call: -; j_call: TRBJ1-5; v_call: TRBV27; clone_size: -; cdr3_aa: CASSLKGLYSNQPQHF; cdr3_nt: TGTGCCAGCAGTTTAAAGGGCCTTTATAGCAATCAGCCCCAGCATTTT
d_call: -; j_call: TRBJ1-4; v_call: TRBV5-5; clone_size: -; cdr3_aa: CASSLDRAQEKLFF; cdr3_nt: TGTGCCAGCAGCTTGGACAGGGCGCAGGAAAAACTGTTTTTT
d_call: -; j_call: TRBJ2-3; v_call: TRBV14; clone_size: -; cdr3_aa: CASSQKSSGPLPPGTTRDTQYF; cdr3_nt: TGTGCCAGCAGCCAAAAATCATCGGGTCCCTTACCCCCCGGTACGACACGAGATACGCAGTATTTT